This TCR beta chain was sequenced for a study of OX40 agonist ivuxolimab in advanced cancers. The method was immunoSEQ multiplex PCR; TCRdb's version includes in-frame clones alone and lacks a portion of them. The sample includes 70,000 to 95,000 clones, 80% to 90% of them seen just once. The CDR3 runs to 13 residues. Germline-derived CDR1 and CDR2 are SGHTA and FQGTGA. V was cut by 3 bases and J by 3 bases, with 6 bases left in between. Sequences were derived from CD4+ or CD8+ T cells sorted from blood, sampled in a trial of the OX40 agonist ivuxolimab. The TCR originated in an adult with an advanced solid tumor such as melanoma, head and neck, liver or kidney cancer. The chain combines TRBV7-3 with TRBJ1-5; D may be TRBD1 (5 bases). The CDR3 sequence is CASSLDINQPQHF. The CDR3 coding sequence is TGTGCCAGCAGCTTGGACATCAATCAGCCCCAGCATTTT.